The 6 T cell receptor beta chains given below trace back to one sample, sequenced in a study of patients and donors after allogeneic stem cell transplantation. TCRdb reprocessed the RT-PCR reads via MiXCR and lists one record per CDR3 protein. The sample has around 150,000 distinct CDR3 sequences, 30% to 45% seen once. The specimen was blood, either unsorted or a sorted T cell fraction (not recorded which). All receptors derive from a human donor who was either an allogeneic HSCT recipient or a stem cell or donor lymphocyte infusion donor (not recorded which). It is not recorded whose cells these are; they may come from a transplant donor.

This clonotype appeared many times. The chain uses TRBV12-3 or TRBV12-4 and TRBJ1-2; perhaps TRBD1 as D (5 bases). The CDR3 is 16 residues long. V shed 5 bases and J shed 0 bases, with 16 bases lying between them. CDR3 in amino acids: CASSLGTGLTNYGYTF. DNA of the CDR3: TGTGCCAGCAGTCTCGGGACGGGACTGACTAACTATGGCTACACCTTC.

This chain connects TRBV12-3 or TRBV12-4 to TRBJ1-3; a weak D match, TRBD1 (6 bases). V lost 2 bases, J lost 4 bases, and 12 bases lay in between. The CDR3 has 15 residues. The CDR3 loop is CASSLWAGEGNTIYF. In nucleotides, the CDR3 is TGTGCCAGCAGTTTATGGGCAGGGGAAGGAAACACCATATATTTT.

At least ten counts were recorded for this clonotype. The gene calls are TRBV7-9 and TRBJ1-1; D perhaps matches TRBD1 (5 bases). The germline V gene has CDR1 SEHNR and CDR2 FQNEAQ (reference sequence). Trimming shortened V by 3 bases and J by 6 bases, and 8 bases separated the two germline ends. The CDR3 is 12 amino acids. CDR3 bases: TGTGCCAGCAGCTTGGGGACTTCTGAAGCTTTCTTT. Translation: CASSLGTSEAFF.

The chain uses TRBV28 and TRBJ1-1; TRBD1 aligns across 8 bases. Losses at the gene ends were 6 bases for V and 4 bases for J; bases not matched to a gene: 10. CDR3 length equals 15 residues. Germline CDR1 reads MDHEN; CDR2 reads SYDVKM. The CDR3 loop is CASRPPTGVATEAFF. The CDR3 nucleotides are TGTGCCAGCAGACCTCCGACAGGGGTCGCCACTGAAGCTTTCTTT.

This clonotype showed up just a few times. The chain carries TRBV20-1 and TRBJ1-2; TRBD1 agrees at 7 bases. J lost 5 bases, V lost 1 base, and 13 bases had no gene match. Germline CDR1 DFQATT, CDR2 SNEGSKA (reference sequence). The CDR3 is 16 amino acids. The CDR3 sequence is CSARVDLGTASYGYTF. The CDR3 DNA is TGCAGTGCTAGAGTGGACTTGGGGACAGCCTCTTATGGCTACACCTTC.

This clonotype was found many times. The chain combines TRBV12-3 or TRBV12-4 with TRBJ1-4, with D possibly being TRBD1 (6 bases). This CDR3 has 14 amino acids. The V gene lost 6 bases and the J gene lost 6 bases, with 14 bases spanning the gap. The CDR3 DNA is TGTGCCAGCAGCCTGGGGGGCAGGGATGAAAAACTGTTTTTT. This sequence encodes CASSLGGRDEKLFF.